This entry lists 15 T cell receptor beta chains sequenced from one sample in a study of vaccination effects on CD4 cells after COVID-19. Cultured cells yielded isolated CD4+ T cells after around 9 days. Profiled with immunoSEQ multiplex PCR; TCRdb holds only in-frame clones, not every one. The sample includes tens of thousands of clones, 55% to 80% of them seen just once. These receptors' targets are unknown. The starting material was CD4+ T cells from PBMCs cultured without peptide, obtained before COVID-19 vaccination. The source is a human donor who received a COVID-19 vaccine.

This chain connects TRBV27 to TRBJ2-7; perhaps TRBD1 as D (6 bases). Germline V lookup: CDR1 MNHEY, CDR2 SMNVEV (reference sequence). Trimming removed 3 bases at V and 7 bases at J, with 13 bases between. The CDR3 is made up of 13 amino acids. CDR3 in amino acids: CASSLNRAGEQYF. The CDR3 nucleotides are TGTGCCAGCAGTTTGAACAGGGCCGGGGAGCAGTACTTC.

This clone was observed a handful of times. CDR3 DNA sequence: TGTGCCACCCTCGGGACTAGTTCTCATGAGCAGTTCTTC. Protein product: CATLGTSSHEQFF. The chain recombines TRBV10-3 with TRBJ2-1; 8 bases line up with TRBD2. Germline V gene data show CDR1 as ENHRY and CDR2 as SYGVKD. The CDR3 consists of 13 residues. Losses at the gene ends were 10 bases for V and 8 bases for J; bases not matched to a gene: 10.

This chain uses TRBV10-3 with TRBJ2-7; D tentatively fits TRBD1 or TRBD2 (5 bases each). Germline loops: CDR1 ENHRY, CDR2 SYGVKD. Deletions cut 0 bases from V and 4 bases from J, with 10 bases between. The CDR3 has 14 amino acids. CDR3 loop: CAISESPEGYEQYF. CDR3 coding DNA: TGTGCCATCAGTGAGTCCCCAGAGGGGTACGAGCAGTACTTC.

V and J are TRBV5-6 and TRBJ1-2; the D gene is possibly TRBD1 (6 bases). The CDR3 sequence is 14 residues long. Per germline, CDR1 SGHDT and CDR2 YYEEEE. V dropped 2 bases and J dropped 0 bases, with 8 bases sitting between them. CDR3 coding DNA: TGTGCCAGCAGCTTACAGGGTACTAACTATGGCTACACCTTC. Its protein is CASSLQGTNYGYTF. Full variable domain (missing parts from reference TRBV5-6 and TRBJ1-2): DAGVTQSPTHLIKTRGQQVTLRCSPKSGHDTVSWYQQALGQGPQFIFQYYEEEERQRGNFPDRFSGHQFPNYSSELNVNALLLGDSALYLCASSLQGTNYGYTFGSGTRLTVV.

This rearrangement joins TRBV6-1 to TRBJ1-5; 8 positions agree with TRBD1. This CDR3 comprises 16 residues. Losses at the gene ends were 1 base for V and 2 bases for J; bases not matched to a gene: 4. Germline CDR1 MNHNS, CDR2 SASEGT. CDR3 nucleotides: TGTGCCAGCAGTGAAGGCAGGGGGCGAGGCAATCAGCCCCAGCATTTT. Protein product: CASSEGRGRGNQPQHF.

This rearrangement joins TRBV3-1 (or the pseudogene TRBV3-2) to TRBJ2-7; D not certain. Per the germline V gene, CDR1 is LGHDT and CDR2 is YNNKEL (reference sequence). Between the trimmed V and J ends, which lost 3 bases and 4 bases, there was a span of 4 bases. The CDR3 is 11 amino acids. The CDR3 DNA reads TGTGCCAGCAGCCAGAATTACGAGCAGTACTTC. Its translation: CASSQNYEQYF.

V gene TRBV6-4 combines with J gene TRBJ2-4; D not certain. Germline CDR1 MRHNA, CDR2 SNTAGT. V was shortened by 0 bases and J by 0 bases, with 6 bases between the two germline ends. CDR3 size: 15 residues. CDR3 sequence reads: CASSDSRKAKNIQYF. The CDR3 nucleotides are TGTGCCAGCAGTGACTCGAGGAAAGCCAAAAACATTCAGTACTTC.

The rearrangement links TRBV19 to TRBJ2-2, with 9 positions matching TRBD2. Germline V CDR1 and CDR2: LNHDA, SQIVND (reference sequence). V dropped 7 bases and J dropped 2; count of bases not matched to a gene: 11. The CDR3 totals 17 residues. CDR3 in amino acids: CASIRIAGEANTGELFF. In DNA form, the CDR3 reads TGTGCCAGTATTCGGATAGCGGGAGAAGCAAACACCGGGGAGCTGTTTTTT.

CDR3: CASTQQPSYEQYF. The CDR3 DNA sequence: TGCGCCAGCACCCAGCAACCCTCCTACGAGCAGTACTTC. The rearrangement uses TRBV10-2 and TRBJ2-7; D not certain. Germline loops: CDR1 WSHSY, CDR2 SAAADI. V lost 7 bases and J lost 0, with 10 bases in between. The CDR3 consists of 13 residues.

This clone turned up a few times. The chain carries TRBV29-1 and TRBJ2-1; TRBD2 matches 13 bases. The CDR3 runs to 13 residues. The trim removed 4 bases at V and 9 bases at J, leaving 3 bases unmatched. Germline-derived CDR1 and CDR2 are SQVTM and ANQGSEA. In DNA, the CDR3 is TGCAGCGTTGCCGGGACTAGCGGGGTTGAGCAGTTCTTC. This translates into CSVAGTSGVEQFF.

The DNA for the CDR3 is TGCGCCAGCAGCTTAGGGACAGGGCGAGAAGAGACCCAGTACTTC. It specifies CASSLGTGREETQYF. The chain uses TRBV5-1 and TRBJ2-5, with 9 bases identical to TRBD1. J lost 3 bases, V lost 2 bases, and 5 bases had no gene match. In germline, CDR1 is SGHRS, CDR2 YFSETQ. The CDR3 runs to 15 residues. The variable domain in full, with the rest retrieved from reference TRBV5-1 and TRBJ2-5, is KAGVTQTPRYLIKTRGQQVTLSCSPISGHRSVSWYQQTPGQGLQFLFEYFSETQRNKGNFPGRFSGRQFSNSRSEMNVSTLELGDSALYLCASSLGTGREETQYFGPGTRLLVL.

In its sample, this clone was seen a few times. The rearrangement uses TRBV20-1 and TRBJ2-1; 9 nucleotides align to TRBD1. Per germline, CDR1 DFQATT and CDR2 SNEGSKA (reference sequence). This CDR3 has 13 amino acids. After removal of 3 bases from V and 6 bases from J, the junction contained 3 bases not matched to a gene. The CDR3 sequence: CSASRTGANEQFF. DNA for the CDR3: TGCAGTGCTAGTCGGACAGGGGCCAATGAGCAGTTCTTC.

The chain employs TRBV10-2 and TRBJ2-5; D not resolved. V lost 4 bases, J lost 5 bases, and 11 bases lay in between. Germline V gives CDR1 WSHSY, CDR2 SAAADI. The CDR3 contains 13 residues. As DNA, the CDR3 is TGCGCCAGCAGTGCATCCTCTTGGGAGACCCAGTACTTC. Translating it yields CASSASSWETQYF.

V gene TRBV7-2 combines with J gene TRBJ2-7; TRBD2 might be the D (5 bases). Germline V gene sequence: CDR1 SGHTA, CDR2 FQGNSA. The CDR3 loop spans 14 amino acids. V was trimmed by 5 bases and J by 2 bases, leaving 13 bases between them. This CDR3 is CASSPRLTAYEQYF. The CDR3 bases are TGTGCCAGCAGCCCCAGACTAACCGCCTACGAGCAGTACTTC.

The V and J genes are TRBV5-4 and TRBJ2-1; the D gene is possibly TRBD1 (5 bases). The CDR3 spans 17 residues. CDR1 is SGHNT, CDR2 YYREEE, per germline (reference sequence). The V gene lost 4 bases and the J gene lost 1 base, with 18 bases spanning the gap. Here the CDR3 reads CASSPEAGKGSYNEQFF. CDR3 DNA sequence: TGTGCCAGCAGCCCAGAAGCAGGCAAGGGGTCCTACAATGAGCAGTTCTTC.